These T cell receptor beta chains were read from a single sample in a study of cytomegalovirus exposure and HLA in healthy donors. TCRdb's table, derived via immunoSEQ multiplex PCR, lists solely in-frame clones and lacks some. Of some 150,000 clones listed, roughly 70% are singletons. The sample consisted of PBMCs. The receptors derive from a man aged 30-40 years in good health and CMV-seronegative. Both conserved end residues are part of each CDR3. D genes are given only for firm matches. Clone size appears in some rows only: once, few, many, or a class for an expanded clone.

>TRBD1|TRBV7-9|TRBJ1-1|-
CASSLGQGKSTEAFF
TGTGCCAGCAGCTTGGGACAGGGAAAGAGCACTGAAGCTTTCTTT
>-|TRBV30|TRBJ1-2|few
CAWTGEQTNYGYTF
TGTGCCTGGACTGGAGAGCAAACAAACTATGGCTACACCTTC
>TRBD1|TRBV29-1|TRBJ2-3|few
CTCSDRTGSTDTQYF
TGCACCTGTTCGGATCGGACAGGGAGCACAGATACGCAGTATTTT
>TRBD2|TRBV9|TRBJ2-5|few
CASSGSTSGVAAQYF
TGTGCCAGCAGCGGGTCGACTAGCGGGGTCGCCGCCCAGTACTTC
>TRBD2|TRBV25-1|TRBJ2-5|-
CASAETPGLAGGMETQYF
TGTGCCAGCGCCGAAACCCCGGGACTAGCGGGGGGGATGGAGACCCAGTACTTC
>-|TRBV5-1|TRBJ2-1|few
CASSLAGEQFF
TGCGCCAGCAGCTTGGCGGGAGAGCAGTTCTTC
>-|TRBV28|TRBJ1-5|-
CASSLLFQPQHF
TGTGCCAGCAGTTTATTATTTCAGCCCCAGCATTTT
>TRBD1|TRBV28|TRBJ1-1|-
CASSWDRGGTEAFF
TGTGCCAGCAGTTGGGACAGGGGTGGCACTGAAGCTTTCTTT
>TRBD1|TRBV28|TRBJ2-1|-
CASSSGTALGKFF
TGTGCCAGCAGTTCCGGGACAGCGTTAGGGAAGTTCTTC
>TRBD2|TRBV6-6|TRBJ2-7|-
CASSYATSGGQYF
TGTGCCAGCAGTTACGCGACTAGCGGGGGACAGTACTTC
>-|TRBV7-9|TRBJ1-2|-
CASSLAGPNYGYTF
TGTGCCAGCAGCTTAGCGGGGCCTAACTATGGCTACACCTTC
>-|TRBV5-1|TRBJ2-1|-
CASSSTDSPEQFF
TGCGCCAGCAGCTCTACGGACAGTCCCGAGCAGTTCTTC
>-|TRBV2|TRBJ1-2|-
CASSTTDNYGYTF
TGTGCCAGCAGTACGACAGACAACTATGGCTACACCTTC
>-|TRBV6-1|TRBJ1-1|few
CAITRGTTNTEAFF
TGTGCCATTACCAGGGGCACCACGAACACTGAAGCTTTCTTT
>TRBD1|TRBV6-1|TRBJ1-1|-
CASRSSGGIAEAFF
TGTGCCAGCCGTTCCTCAGGGGGTATCGCTGAAGCTTTCTTT
>TRBD2|TRBV12-5|TRBJ2-1|-
CASGLAGGNEQFF
TGTGCTAGTGGCCTAGCGGGGGGAAATGAGCAGTTCTTC
>-|TRBV9|TRBJ1-2|once
CASSPAGGQGYGYTF
TGTGCCAGCAGCCCGGCGGGAGGGCAGGGCTATGGCTACACCTTC
>TRBD1|TRBV13|TRBJ1-6|-
CASSPGTVINSPLHF
TGTGCCAGCAGCCCGGGGACAGTTATTAATTCACCCCTCCACTTT
>TRBD1|TRBV4-1|TRBJ1-6|-
CASSQRDSHNSPLHF
TGCGCCAGCAGCCAACGGGACAGTCATAATTCACCCCTCCACTTT
>-|TRBV27|TRBJ1-5|few
CASSSRPGGQPQHF
TGTGCCAGCAGTTCACGGCCGGGAGGGCAGCCCCAGCATTTT
>-|TRBV7-2|TRBJ1-6|-
CASSLEEGGGNSPLNF
TGTGCCAGCAGCTTAGAAGAAGGGGGTGGTAATTCACCCCTCAACTTT
>TRBD1|TRBV5-6|TRBJ1-5|-
CASSSWTGGNQPQHF
TGTGCCAGCAGCTCCTGGACAGGGGGCAATCAGCCCCAGCATTTT
>TRBD1|TRBV7-2|TRBJ1-3|-
CASSHIPLRQGVSGNTIYF
TGTGCCAGCAGTCATATCCCTCTCCGACAGGGAGTCTCTGGAAACACCATATATTTT
>-|TRBV27|TRBJ2-7|few
CASSPLGQGEQYF
TGTGCCAGCAGTCCCCTCGGCCAGGGTGAGCAGTACTTC
>TRBD2|TRBV28|TRBJ2-7|few
CASRLGTSGAYEQYF
TGTGCCAGCAGGCTAGGGACTAGCGGGGCCTACGAGCAGTACTTC
>-|TRBV7-2|TRBJ1-5|-
CASSLVGGNDQPQHF
TGTGCCAGCAGCTTAGTTGGCGGGAATGATCAGCCCCAGCATTTT
>TRBD2|TRBV7-9|TRBJ2-5|-
CASTDNGFLAGEGETQYF
TGTGCCAGCACCGATAACGGCTTTCTAGCGGGGGAGGGAGAGACCCAGTACTTC
>-|TRBV28|TRBJ1-1|few
CASSLGRGTEAFF
TGTGCCAGCAGTTTGGGGCGGGGTACTGAAGCTTTCTTT
>TRBD2|TRBV27|TRBJ2-2|-
CASSSGPRLTSGGRLDGELFF
TGTGCCAGCAGTTCGGGACCGCGACTAACTAGCGGGGGGCGCCTTGACGGGGAGCTGTTTTTT
>-|TRBV6-1|TRBJ1-2|-
CASSESGGLGYTF
TGTGCCAGCAGCGAAAGCGGTGGCCTTGGCTACACCTTC
>-|TRBV28|TRBJ2-7|-
CASSLVVGREQYF
TGTGCCAGCAGTTTGGTCGTAGGGAGGGAGCAGTACTTC
>TRBD1|TRBV25-1|TRBJ2-7|-
CASSVDREQYF
TGTGCCAGCAGTGTGGACAGGGAGCAGTACTTC
>TRBD2|TRBV9|TRBJ2-1|-
CASSAGGSYNEQFF
TGTGCCAGCAGCGCGGGGGGCTCCTACAATGAGCAGTTCTTC
>TRBD1|TRBV7-2|TRBJ2-7|-
CASSLEGTGIYEQYF
TGTGCCAGCAGCTTAGAGGGGACAGGGATCTACGAGCAGTACTTC
>-|TRBV28|TRBJ1-4|-
CASSVLERGKLFF
TGTGCCAGCAGTGTTCTAGAAAGGGGAAAACTGTTTTTT
>TRBD2|TRBV7-9|TRBJ2-3|-
CASSSVAGGNTDTQYF
TGTGCCAGCAGCTCAGTAGCGGGGGGCAACACAGATACGCAGTATTTT
>-|TRBV7-2|TRBJ2-2|-
CASSPRGGANTGELFF
TGTGCCAGCAGCCCTCGGGGAGGAGCGAACACCGGGGAGCTGTTTTTT